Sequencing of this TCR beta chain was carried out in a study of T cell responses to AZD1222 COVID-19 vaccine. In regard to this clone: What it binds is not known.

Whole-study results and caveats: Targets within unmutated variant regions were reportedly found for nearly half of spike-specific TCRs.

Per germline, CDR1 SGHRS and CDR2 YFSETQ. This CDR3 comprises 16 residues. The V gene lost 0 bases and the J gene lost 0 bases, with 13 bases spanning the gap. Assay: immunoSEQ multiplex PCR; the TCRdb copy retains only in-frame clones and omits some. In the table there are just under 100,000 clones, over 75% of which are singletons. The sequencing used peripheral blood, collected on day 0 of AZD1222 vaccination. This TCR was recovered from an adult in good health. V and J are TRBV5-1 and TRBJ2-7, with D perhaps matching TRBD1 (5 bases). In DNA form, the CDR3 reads TGCGCCAGCAGCTTGGGGACAATACCCTTCTCCTACGAGCAGTACTTC. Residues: CASSLGTIPFSYEQYF.